A single sample gave rise to the 31 T cell receptor beta chains below, sequenced in a study of breast tumors, draining lymph nodes, adjacent tissues listed by TCRdb under 2016. The axillary draining lymph nodes of breast cancer patients were the source of the lymph node samples. The receptor library was made with multiplex PCR. Sequencing instrument: Illumina HiSeq 2000. The public reads were reprocessed in TCRdb via fastp at Q25 and MiXCR, keeping in-frame beta chains. Every entry covers one CDR3 protein and lists the most common genes and DNA from its rows. The sample data list some 250,000 distinct CDR3 sequences, and nearly 35% of these were observed just once. 3% to 4.5% of the sample is held by the ten biggest clonotypes. What was sequenced was axillary lymph node tissue. The receptors were gathered from a female donor with breast cancer. Some clones in this sample may be carry-over from other donors' samples.

This clonotype showed up many times. This sequence joins TRBV6-4 and TRBJ2-1; 10 nucleotides line up with TRBD2. Per the germline V gene, CDR1 is MRHNA and CDR2 is SNTAGT. The CDR3 has 14 amino acids. Trimming removed 4 bases from V and 8 bases from J; junction bases left unmatched: 5. CDR3 nucleotides: TGTGCCAGCAGTGGGGCTAGCGGGGGATATGAGCAGTTCTTC. Its translation is CASSGASGGYEQFF.

In this sample, this clonotype turned up many times. The chain has TRBV3-1 and TRBJ2-7, with D perhaps matching TRBD1 or TRBD2 (6 bases each). CDR1 and CDR2 (germline): LGHDT, YNNKEL (reference sequence). This CDR3 has 15 residues. Trimming left V 1 base short and J 2 bases short, with 12 bases between. CDR3 residues: CASSQVAGHPYEQYF. The CDR3 DNA follows: TGTGCCAGCAGCCAAGTTGCGGGACACCCCTACGAGCAGTACTTC.

This clonotype qualifies as medium-sized. The genes are TRBV7-2 and TRBJ1-6; possible D gene TRBD1, 5 bases. V gave up 1 base and J gave up 9 bases, with 10 bases separating them. This CDR3 contains 14 residues. The germline V gene encodes CDR1 SGHTA and CDR2 FQGNSA. CDR3 bases: TGTGCCAGCAGCTTAGGGGGGGGAGGTTCACCCCTCCACTTT. Its protein is CASSLGGGGSPLHF.

The rearrangement links TRBV7-2 to TRBJ1-3, with 9 bases identical to TRBD1. The length of the CDR3 is 15 residues. V lost 5 bases and J lost 3; bases outside the gene matches: 5. Germline V lookup: CDR1 SGHTA, CDR2 FQGNSA. The CDR3 loop reads CASSPTGGVGNTIYF. For the CDR3, the DNA is TGTGCCAGCAGCCCGACAGGGGGGGTTGGAAACACCATATATTTT.

This clonotype was counted at least ten times. V is TRBV9 and J is TRBJ2-7; the D gene could be TRBD1 or TRBD2 (6 bases each). Germline V gives CDR1 SGDLS, CDR2 YYNGEE. Trimming cost V 3 bases and J 7 bases, with 20 bases left between them. CDR3 length: 15 residues. This CDR3 is CASSAGWGATWEQYF. DNA for the CDR3: TGTGCCAGCAGCGCGGGGTGGGGGGCAACGTGGGAGCAGTACTTC.

This clonotype was detected only a few times. CDR3 region: CASSFLPLGQGYSYEQYF. In nucleotides, the CDR3 is TGTGCCAGTAGTTTCCTCCCCCTGGGACAGGGCTACTCCTACGAGCAGTACTTC. This sequence joins TRBV19 and TRBJ2-7, with 9 positions matching TRBD1. V lost 5 bases, J lost 0 bases, and 14 bases stayed unmatched. The CDR3 spans 18 residues. Looked up from germline, CDR1 is LNHDA and CDR2 is SQIVND (reference sequence). Full variable domain (outside the CDR3, taken from reference TRBV19 and TRBJ2-7): DGGITQSPKYLFRKEGQNVTLSCEQNLNHDAMYWYRQDPGQGLRLIYYSQIVNDFQKGDIAEGYSVSREKKESFPLTVTSAQKNPTAFYLCASSFLPLGQGYSYEQYFGPGTRLTVT.

J is TRBJ2-4 and V is TRBV9, with D perhaps matching TRBD1 (6 bases). The V gene's germline CDR1 is SGDLS and CDR2 YYNGEE. V lost 4 bases, J lost 8 bases, and 19 bases lay in between. The CDR3 sequence is 15 residues long. The CDR3 DNA sequence: TGTGCCAGCAGCCCCCGTCCCTCCAAGGGGGACATTCAGTACTTC. The encoded protein is CASSPRPSKGDIQYF.

In this sample, this clonotype turned up many times. V usage is TRBV7-8 and J usage is TRBJ2-5; D is unclear. Trimming removed 5 bases from V and 1 base from J, with 11 bases in between. This CDR3 region has 14 residues. The germline V gene encodes CDR1 SGHVS and CDR2 FQNEAQ. The CDR3 region has the DNA TGTGCCAGCAGCCCGTCGACCCTCCAAGAGACCCAGTACTTC. Translation: CASSPSTLQETQYF.

This clonotype appeared many times. J is TRBJ2-7 and V is TRBV7-8; D unresolved. Germline CDR1 is SGHVS and CDR2 is FQNEAQ. The CDR3 contains 14 residues. V was trimmed by 1 base and J by 0 bases, leaving 7 bases between them. CDR3 sequence: CASSLVANSYEQYF. The CDR3 DNA is TGTGCCAGCAGCTTAGTGGCTAACTCCTACGAGCAGTACTTC.

The chain is built from TRBV20-1 and TRBJ2-1; D ambiguous. CDR1 is DFQATT and CDR2 is SNEGSKA in the germline V gene (reference sequence). With 3 bases removed from V and 7 bases from J, the gap between germline ends came to 10 bases. The CDR3 sequence is 12 residues long. The CDR3 sequence is CSASGQTNEQFF. The CDR3 DNA sequence: TGCAGTGCTAGCGGTCAAACTAATGAGCAGTTCTTC.

There are many counts of this clonotype. The chain recombines TRBV30 with TRBJ1-2; 7 positions agree with TRBD1. V was clipped by 7 bases and J by 5 bases; unmatched bases: 13. This CDR3 comprises 14 residues. CDR1 and CDR2 from the germline V gene are GTSNPN and SVGIG (reference sequence). CDR3 protein: CAYIGTEFYYGYTF. Here the CDR3 DNA reads TGTGCCTACATCGGGACAGAATTTTATTATGGCTACACCTTC.

This rearrangement joins TRBV5-1 to TRBJ1-4, with 8 bases identical to TRBD1. V shed 5 bases and J 11 bases; nucleotides not matched to a gene: 14. This CDR3 has 15 residues. Per the germline V gene, CDR1 is SGHRS and CDR2 is YFSETQ. Here the CDR3 reads CASSPLDRGREKLFF. The CDR3 DNA follows: TGCGCCAGCAGTCCACTAGACAGGGGAAGGGAGAAACTGTTTTTT.

This clonotype was seen a few times. This sequence may be a read error, since a much larger clone differs from it by one base. The chain employs TRBV20-1 and TRBJ2-1; TRBD2 aligns across 10 bases. This CDR3 has 16 residues. Germline V gene data show CDR1 as DFQATT and CDR2 as SNEGSKA (reference sequence). V lost 0 bases to trimming and J lost 7 bases; unmatched junction nucleotides: 9. The DNA for the CDR3 is TGCAGTGCTAGAGAGCCTAGCGGGGGCCCAAGGAATGAGCAGTTCTTC. Its protein is CSAREPSGGPRNEQFF.

V and J are TRBV7-2 and TRBJ1-6; perhaps TRBD1 as D (6 bases). The germline V and J ends were trimmed by 5 bases and 7 bases, with 15 bases remaining between them. CDR1 SGHTA and CDR2 FQGNSA come from the germline V gene. The CDR3 sequence is 15 residues long. As DNA, the CDR3 is TGTGCCAGCAGCAGCGGACAGACAACAAATTCACCCCTCCACTTT. Encoded protein: CASSSGQTTNSPLHF.

This clonotype has only a few counts. The chain uses TRBV28 and TRBJ2-3; 9 bases line up with TRBD2. The junction had 11 bases not matched to a gene; V was cut back by 4 bases and J by 3 bases. The CDR3 is 17 residues long. In germline, CDR1 is MDHEN, CDR2 SYDVKM. This CDR3 reads CASSWDHLREGTDTQYF. CDR3 coding DNA: TGTGCCAGCAGTTGGGACCACTTGCGGGAGGGAACAGATACGCAGTATTTT. The complete variable domain, with remaining parts taken from reference TRBV28 and TRBJ2-3, reads DVKVTQSSRYLVKRTGEKVFLECVQDMDHENMFWYRQDPGLGLRLIYFSYDVKMKEKGDIPEGYSVSREKKERFSLILESASTNQTSMYLCASSWDHLREGTDTQYFGPGTRLTVL.

This clonotype appeared many times. The chain couples TRBV5-6 to TRBJ1-6, with D possibly matching TRBD1 (5 bases). V lost 0 bases to trimming and J lost 6 bases, with 13 bases between them. Germline CDR1 is SGHDT and CDR2 is YYEEEE. CDR3 length: 16 residues. The CDR3 reads CASSLGGAQGNSPLHF. For the CDR3, the DNA is TGTGCCAGCAGCTTGGGAGGGGCGCAGGGTAATTCACCCCTCCACTTT. Filled out from reference TRBV5-6 and TRBJ1-6, the complete variable domain reads DAGVTQSPTHLIKTRGQQVTLRCSPKSGHDTVSWYQQALGQGPQFIFQYYEEEERQRGNFPDRFSGHQFPNYSSELNVNALLLGDSALYLCASSLGGAQGNSPLHFGNGTRLTVT.

V is TRBV20-1 and J is TRBJ2-5, with 8 bases that match TRBD2. CDR3 length equals 14 residues. CDR1 and CDR2 from the germline V gene are DFQATT and SNEGSKA (reference sequence). The junction had 5 bases not matched to a gene; V was cut back by 0 bases and J by 5 bases. CDR3 DNA: TGCAGTGCTAGAGAACGGGGGGGCCCGGAGACCCAGTACTTC. Encoded protein: CSARERGGPETQYF.

Details on this clonotype: The junction does not match germline at one end; this may be a read error. The chain recombines TRBV7-2 with TRBJ2-6; D unclear. From germline, CDR1 is SGHTA and CDR2 FQGNSA. The CDR3 sequence is 16 residues long. The CDR3 protein is CASSLFQVPSTNALTF. DNA for the CDR3: TGTGCCAGCAGCTTATTTCAAGTTCCTTCGACCAACGCCCTGACTTTC.

In this sample, this clonotype turned up many times. Here the CDR3 reads CASSPAGVGYNEQFF. CDR3 DNA sequence: TGTGCCAGCAGCCCAGCGGGAGTCGGCTACAATGAGCAGTTCTTC. The gene calls are TRBV3-1 and TRBJ2-1; 8 bases map to TRBD2. The V and J ends lost 4 bases and 3 bases, in that order; junction bases with no gene match: 5. The CDR3 contains 15 residues. Germline V gene lookup returns CDR1 LGHDT and CDR2 YNNKEL (reference sequence).

This clonotype was detected many times. The chain has TRBV20-1 and TRBJ2-7; tentatively, D is TRBD1 (6 bases). This CDR3 has 11 residues. CDR1 and CDR2 from the germline V gene are DFQATT and SNEGSKA (reference sequence). V lost 5 bases to trimming and J lost 7 bases, with 12 bases between them. In DNA form, the CDR3 reads TGCAGTGCTTCAGGGGCCGGGGAGCAGTACTTC. Its protein is CSASGAGEQYF.

This clonotype has a count of ten or more. The V and J genes are TRBV15 and TRBJ2-7, with 8 bases that match TRBD2. Germline loops: CDR1 LNHNV, CDR2 YYDKDF (reference sequence). The length of the CDR3 is 14 residues. Trimming at V came to 2 bases and at J to 5 bases, leaving 5 bases not matched to a gene. For the CDR3, the DNA is TGTGCCACCAGCAGATCGGGGGGGTTGGACGAGCAGTACTTC. It translates to CATSRSGGLDEQYF. The whole variable domain, filled in from reference TRBV15 and TRBJ2-7, reads DAMVIQNPRYQVTQFGKPVTLSCSQTLNHNVMYWYQQKSSQAPKLLFHYYDKDFNNEADTPDNFQSRRPNTSFCFLDIRSPGLGDTAMYLCATSRSGGLDEQYFGPGTRLTVT.

As for this clonotype: Being one base from a much bigger clone, this may be a read error. The chain links TRBV7-2 to TRBJ1-3, with 7 positions matching TRBD1. This CDR3 is 19 amino acids long. CDR1 and CDR2 from the germline V gene are SGHTA and FQGNSA. The CDR3 reads CARSLSIRFSPGGRNTIYF. The CDR3 DNA reads TGTGCCCGCAGCTTATCCATTCGCTTTTCGCCAGGGGGAAGAAACACCATATATTTT.

This clonotype came up many times. The chain uses TRBV11-2 and TRBJ2-3; the D call may be TRBD1 or TRBD2 (6 bases each). V gave up 5 bases and J gave up 2 bases, with 14 bases separating them. This CDR3 contains 15 residues. Germline assignment: CDR1 SGHAT and CDR2 FQNNGV. This CDR3 reads CASSTTRGPTDTQYF. CDR3 coding DNA: TGTGCCAGCAGCACCACCCGGGGGCCCACAGATACGCAGTATTTT.

This clonotype occurred many times. CDR3: CSVSTNSGILLWEQYF. The CDR3 coding sequence is TGCAGCGTCTCGACAAACTCCGGGATCCTCCTGTGGGAGCAGTACTTC. This chain joins TRBV29-1 and TRBJ2-7; D is perhaps TRBD2 (5 bases). With 6 bases removed from V and 7 bases from J, the gap between germline ends came to 28 bases. CDR3 length equals 16 residues. CDR1 is SQVTM, CDR2 ANQGSEA, per germline.

This clonotype has only one observation. The CDR3 sequence: CSLQTGVSYGYTF. CDR3 nucleotide sequence: TGCAGCTTACAGACAGGGGTCTCCTATGGCTACACCTTC. The chain carries TRBV29-1 and TRBJ1-2; 8 bases are a match to TRBD1. Germline CDR1 and CDR2: SQVTM and ANQGSEA. The CDR3 covers 13 residues. With 8 bases clipped from V and 4 bases from J, the junction kept 9 bases outside the gene matches.

As concerns this clonotype: A read error may produce the germline difference seen at one junction end. This chain links TRBV25-1 with TRBJ1-1; D is undetermined. Germline-derived CDR1 and CDR2 are MGHDK and SYGVNS. The CDR3 totals 13 residues. The CDR3 loop reads CAGSPVGNTGAFF. For the CDR3, the DNA is TGTGCCGGCAGTCCGGTGGGGAACACTGGAGCTTTCTTT.

V gene TRBV11-1 combines with J gene TRBJ2-7; TRBD1 is a possible D gene (6 bases). The V gene lost 2 bases and the J gene lost 5 bases, with 10 bases spanning the gap. The CDR3 is 13 residues long. CDR1 is SGHAT, CDR2 FQDESV, per germline (reference sequence). This CDR3 is CASSLTGYNEQYF. CDR3 DNA: TGTGCCAGCAGCTTAACAGGGTACAACGAGCAGTACTTC. The full variable domain, its missing parts supplied by reference TRBV11-1 and TRBJ2-7, is EAEVAQSPRYKITEKSQAVAFWCDPISGHATLYWYRQILGQGPELLVQFQDESVVDDSQLPKDRFSAERLKGVDSTLKIQPAELGDSAMYLCASSLTGYNEQYFGPGTRLTVT.

In this sample, this clonotype turned up many times. The chain carries TRBV20-1 and TRBJ1-6; no definite D call. CDR3 length: 14 amino acids. CDR1 is DFQATT, CDR2 SNEGSKA, per germline (reference sequence). V lost 1 base and J 11 bases, leaving 15 bases between the germline ends. CDR3 region: CSARGGGPEAPLHF. Written as DNA, the CDR3 is TGCAGTGCTAGAGGTGGAGGGCCCGAGGCACCCCTCCACTTT.

This clonotype was found many times. The gene calls are TRBV29-1 and TRBJ2-3; 11 positions agree with TRBD2. Germline-derived CDR1 and CDR2 are SQVTM and ANQGSEA. This CDR3 region has 13 residues. Unmatched junction bases numbered 2, after V lost 4 bases and J lost 5 bases. CDR3 amino acids: CSVVAGGVDTQYF. DNA of the CDR3: TGCAGCGTTGTAGCGGGAGGGGTAGATACGCAGTATTTT.

This clonotype has ten or more counts. The chain links TRBV6-5 to TRBJ2-2; possible D gene TRBD2, 6 bases. With 10 bases removed from V and 4 bases from J, the gap between germline ends came to 22 bases. This CDR3 is 16 amino acids long. CDR1 and CDR2 (germline): MNHEY, SVGAGI. The CDR3 is CATTRGGRKGTGELFF. The CDR3, as DNA: TGTGCCACTACGAGGGGTGGGAGGAAGGGCACCGGGGAGCTGTTTTTT.

For the CDR3, the DNA is TGTGCCAGCAGCTCGGGGCTACTTAAAAACATTCAGTACTTC. Translating it yields CASSSGLLKNIQYF. V is TRBV7-2 and J is TRBJ2-4; D tentatively fits TRBD1 or TRBD2 (5 bases each). The V gene lost 4 bases and the J gene lost 4 bases, with 11 bases spanning the gap. The CDR3 spans 14 residues. Germline CDR1 SGHTA, CDR2 FQGNSA.